The 9 T cell receptor beta chains presented below share a single source sample, sequenced in a study of Graves' ophthalmopathy and Graves' hyperthyroidism listed by TCRdb under 2018. The listed sequencing device is Illumina HiSeq 2000. For repertoire sequencing, the TCR beta CDR3 regions were amplified from RNA transcripts. The first round of RT-PCR was done with HTBI primers and the Qiagen OneStep RT-PCR kit, and was followed by a second round of multiplex PCR, then size selection and purification. TCRdb reprocessing: public reads trimmed at Q25 with fastp, clones called with MiXCR, in-frame beta chains kept. Rows with a matching CDR3 protein are joined into one entry that keeps the most common DNA and genes. The sample contains 500,000 to 800,000 distinct CDR3 sequences, under 50% of them found a single time. Together, the top ten hold 3% to 3.5% of the sample. The sequenced sample consisted of peripheral blood. The receptor set was obtained from an adult man with Graves' ophthalmopathy.

This chain connects TRBV19 to TRBJ2-5, with D perhaps being TRBD1 or TRBD2 (5 bases each). The CDR3 length is 14 residues. Germline V CDR1 and CDR2: LNHDA, SQIVND (reference sequence). Deletions cut 5 bases from V and 7 bases from J, with 17 bases between. The CDR3 nucleotides are TGTGCCAGTAGTCTAGGGGCAATTGGGGGGACCCAGTACTTC. The encoded protein is CASSLGAIGGTQYF.

This clonotype occurred many times. V is TRBV12-5 and J is TRBJ2-5, with D unresolved. V was clipped by 0 bases and J by 4 bases, with 3 bases between them. The germline CDR1 and CDR2 sequences are LGHNT and FRNRAP. The CDR3 is 12 residues long. In DNA form, the CDR3 reads TGTGCTAGTGGTTTGGTGAGAGAGACCCAGTACTTC. Protein product: CASGLVRETQYF.

This clonotype was seen many times. Written as DNA, the CDR3 is TGTGCCATCAGTGAGTCGAATCCCAACACCATATATTTT. This encodes CAISESNPNTIYF. The gene calls are TRBV10-3 and TRBJ1-3, with unresolved D. Germline values: CDR1 ENHRY, CDR2 SYGVKD. This CDR3 is 13 amino acids long. V shed 0 bases and J shed 7 bases, with 7 bases lying between them.

The sample holds one count of this clonotype. The genes are TRBV2 and TRBJ2-2, with TRBD2 matching over 9 bases. Trimming took 6 bases from V and 2 from J; bases not matched to a gene: 10. The CDR3 totals 17 residues. Germline-derived CDR1 and CDR2 are SNHLY and FYNNEI. The CDR3 bases are TGTGCCAGCAGCCAAGATATGCGGGGGGGTAACACCGGGGAGCTGTTTTTT. Amino acids: CASSQDMRGGNTGELFF.

The sample holds a few counts of this clonotype. One end of the junction fails to match germline, which may point to a read error. V gene TRBV10-2 combines with J gene TRBJ2-2; D gene uncertain. The CDR3 runs to 14 residues. Per germline, CDR1 WSHSY and CDR2 SAAADI. CDR3 in DNA: TGTGCCAGCAGTTACTTAGGTAACACCGGGGAGCTGTTTTTT. It yields the protein CASSYLGNTGELFF.

The chain links TRBV24-1 to TRBJ2-7; TRBD2 agrees at 12 bases. This CDR3 is 19 amino acids long. Germline V CDR1 and CDR2: KGHDR, SFDVKD. With V trimmed by 1 base and J by 4 bases, 13 bases remained unmatched. CDR3 loop: CATSDLSFSTSGRSYEQYF. The DNA for the CDR3 is TGTGCCACCAGTGATTTATCTTTCAGCACTAGCGGGAGGTCGTACGAGCAGTACTTC.

CDR3 nucleotides: TGCAGCGTTGGGCAGGGGGCGACGATTGAAGCTTTCTTT. Protein: CSVGQGATIEAFF. This sequence joins TRBV29-1 and TRBJ1-1, with 8 bases fitting TRBD1. Per germline, CDR1 SQVTM and CDR2 ANQGSEA. The CDR3 totals 13 residues. J gave up 7 bases and V 4 bases, and 8 bases lay outside the gene matches.

This clonotype was seen only a few times. Here the CDR3 DNA reads TGTGCCAGCAGAGATACAGGGGGCTCATACACTCCCTCCATGAACACTGAAGCTTTCTTT. It specifies CASRDTGGSYTPSMNTEAFF. This chain joins TRBV12-5 and TRBJ1-1, with 9 bases lining up with TRBD1. Germline loops: CDR1 LGHNT, CDR2 FRNRAP. The CDR3 extends over 20 amino acids.

This chain connects TRBV2 to TRBJ1-6; TRBD1 might be the D (6 bases). CDR3 length: 13 amino acids. Germline V gives CDR1 SNHLY, CDR2 FYNNEI. V lost 1 base and J lost 12, with 10 bases in between. The CDR3 here is CASSEGRGGPLHF. CDR3 nucleotide sequence: TGTGCCAGCAGTGAAGGGAGAGGGGGACCCCTCCACTTT. The whole variable domain, filled in from reference TRBV2 and TRBJ1-6, reads EPEVTQTPSHQVTQMGQEVILRCVPISNHLYFYWYRQILGQKVEFLVSFYNNEISEKSEIFDDQFSVERPDGSNFTLKIRSTKLEDSAMYFCASSEGRGGPLHFGNGTRLTVT.